The rows below give T cell receptor beta chains drawn from one sample of a study of T cell responses to AZD1222 COVID-19 vaccine. Sequencing was performed with immunoSEQ multiplex PCR; in TCRdb, only in-frame clones are kept and a portion is missing. Counted here are 200,000 or so clones, roughly 90% occurring once; the ten biggest clones make up 0.99%. The sample was peripheral blood, taken on day 0 of AZD1222 vaccination. These receptors originate from an adult in good health. The CDR3 runs from the conserved cysteine through the conserved F or W. D genes are given only for firm matches. Only part of the rows carry a size: once, few, many, or a class if the clone is expanded.

-	-	TRBJ1-5	TRBV5-4	TGTGCCAGCAGCTTGGCAAAGAAGAAGCCCCAGCATTTT	CASSLAKKKPQHF
-	-	TRBJ2-5	TRBV18	TGTGCCAGCTCACCACAGTACAGCCTAAACGAAGAGACCCAGTACTTC	CASSPQYSLNEETQYF
-	-	TRBJ2-7	TRBV7-2	TGTGCCAGCAGCTTAGCCGGGTCCTCCTACGAGCAGTACTTC	CASSLAGSSYEQYF
-	once	TRBJ1-2	TRBV6-2/TRBV6-3	TGTGCCAGCAGCCCCCCGGAGAGGAATGCGTATGGCTACACCTTC	CASSPPERNAYGYTF
-	-	TRBJ1-1	TRBV4-1	TGCGCCAGCAGCCAAACAGGGATTGGGGACACTGAAGCTTTCTTT	CASSQTGIGDTEAFF
TRBD2	-	TRBJ2-2	TRBV7-9	TGTGCCAGCAGCTGGAGACTAGCGGGAGGAGGCGGGGAGCTGTTTTTT	CASSWRLAGGGGELFF
TRBD1	-	TRBJ2-7	TRBV29-1	TGCAGCGTTACTGTTTCACAGGGGGCTCTTCCCTACGAGCAGTACTTC	CSVTVSQGALPYEQYF
-	-	TRBJ1-2	TRBV19	TGTGCCAGTACCCTGGGGACGCCTGTATATGGCTACACCTTC	CASTLGTPVYGYTF
TRBD2	-	TRBJ2-1	TRBV9	TGTGCCAGCAGCGTGAGGGAGGGGTACTCCTACAATGAGCAGTTCTTC	CASSVREGYSYNEQFF
-	few	TRBJ2-7	TRBV21-1	TGTGCCAGCAGCAACCCCCCCGCGCGGGAGATCTACGAGCAGTACTTC	CASSNPPAREIYEQYF
-	-	TRBJ1-1	TRBV29-1	TGCAGCGTTGTTAGTACAGGTGGAATGAACACTGAAGCTTTCTTT	CSVVSTGGMNTEAFF
-	once	TRBJ2-1	TRBV6-5	TGTGCCAGCAGTTACTTAACGAGCTCCTACAATGAGCAGTTCTTC	CASSYLTSSYNEQFF
-	-	TRBJ1-4	TRBV5-1	TGCGCCAGCAGCTTGGCCGGGACCTTTAATGAAAAACTGTTTTTT	CASSLAGTFNEKLFF
TRBD2	-	TRBJ2-3	TRBV3-1/TRBV3-2	TGTGCCAGCAGCCAAGATCCCGGACTAGCGGGGGACACGAGGGATACGCAGTATTTT	CASSQDPGLAGDTRDTQYF
-	-	TRBJ1-2	TRBV21-1	TGTGCCAGCAGCAAAGGGGTGGTTGGCTACACCTTC	CASSKGVVGYTF
TRBD1	-	TRBJ1-4	TRBV5-1	TGCGCCAGCAGGCGGGACAGGGTCAATGAAAAACTGTTTTTT	CASRRDRVNEKLFF
TRBD1	-	TRBJ2-7	TRBV6-5	TGTGCCAGCAGAAACAGGGGCTCCTACGAGCAGTACTTC	CASRNRGSYEQYF
-	-	TRBJ1-1	TRBV20-1	TGCAGTGCGTCGGACGACACTGAAGCTTTCTTT	CSASDDTEAFF
-	-	TRBJ1-1	TRBV6-2/TRBV6-3	TGTGCCAGCAGTTCCTGGGGGGGGGCCAGGAACACTGAAGCTTTCTTT	CASSSWGGARNTEAFF
TRBD1	-	TRBJ1-2	TRBV27	TGTGCCAGCAGAATGACAGGGGGCAACTATGGCTACACCTTC	CASRMTGGNYGYTF
TRBD2	-	TRBJ2-7	TRBV7-6	TGTGCCAGCAGCTTAGGAATTCACAGGACTAGCGGGAGGGCGGGGGAGCAGTACTTC	CASSLGIHRTSGRAGEQYF
-	-	TRBJ1-3	TRBV28	TGTGCCAGCAGCCCCGGGACGGAAGAATTAAACACCATATATTTT	CASSPGTEELNTIYF
-	-	TRBJ1-1	TRBV7-6	TGTGCCAGCAGCACGTACGAGGGCTTGAACACTGAAGCTTTCTTT	CASSTYEGLNTEAFF
-	-	TRBJ1-5	TRBV3-1/TRBV3-2	TGTGCCAGCAGCAGAGGGGTCAATCAGCCCCAGCATTTT	CASSRGVNQPQHF
TRBD1	-	TRBJ1-4	TRBV19	TGTGCCAGTAGTTCGTCCGGGACAGGGGTTGAAAAACTGTTTTTT	CASSSSGTGVEKLFF
-	-	TRBJ2-7	TRBV10-3	TGTGCCATCAGTGAGTCGACAGGCCTCTCCTACGAGCAGTACTTC	CAISESTGLSYEQYF
-	-	TRBJ1-1	TRBV20-1	TGCAGTGCTAGTTTACACATGAACACTGAAGCTTTCTTT	CSASLHMNTEAFF
-	-	TRBJ2-7	TRBV6-5	TGTGCCAGCAGTTACTCAGTGGGGACCGAGGCTTTCGGGCAGTACTTC	CASSYSVGTEAFGQYF
-	-	TRBJ2-3	TRBV20-1	TGCAGTGCTAGTAGGTTTGAGGGGGGGTACACAGATACGCAGTATTTT	CSASRFEGGYTDTQYF
-	-	TRBJ1-2	TRBV5-1	TGCGCCAGCAGCTTGGGGGCAGGGGCGGGTAACTATGGCTACACCTTC	CASSLGAGAGNYGYTF
-	-	TRBJ2-7	TRBV21-1	TGTGCCAGCAGCAAGACTAGCACCTACGAGCAGTACTTC	CASSKTSTYEQYF
-	-	TRBJ1-6	TRBV10-3	TGTGCCATCAGTGGGGCATCCTATAATTCACCCCTCCACTTT	CAISGASYNSPLHF
TRBD1	-	TRBJ2-2	TRBV7-3	TGTGCCAGCAGCCTCAGACAGGGGTCCGGGGAGCTGTTTTTT	CASSLRQGSGELFF
TRBD2	-	TRBJ2-3	TRBV28	TGTGCCAGCAGTTTGCAAACTAGCGGGAGGGGCACAGATACGCAGTATTTT	CASSLQTSGRGTDTQYF
-	-	TRBJ1-5	TRBV12-5	TGTGCTAGTGGCCATGGGGGGGCTCAGCCCCAGCATTTT	CASGHGGAQPQHF
-	-	TRBJ2-3	TRBV3-1/TRBV3-2	TGTGCCAGCAGCCTGCACACAGATACGCAGTATTTT	CASSLHTDTQYF
-	-	TRBJ2-3	TRBV3-1/TRBV3-2	TGTGCCAGCAGCAACCTCCAGCAGGCAGGAGGGGCAGATACGCAGTATTTT	CASSNLQQAGGADTQYF
-	-	TRBJ2-5	TRBV7-2	TGTGCCAGCAGCTCCTTTCAAGAGACCCAGTACTTC	CASSSFQETQYF
-	-	TRBJ2-5	TRBV6-2/TRBV6-3	TGTGCCAGCAGTTCACCCACAACTCGACAAGAGACCCAGTACTTC	CASSSPTTRQETQYF